One T cell receptor (beta chain) is described in this entry. The data stem from a study of blood T cell repertoires in COVID-19. Looking at the study overall: Sites in the United States, Italy and Spain provided acute and convalescent COVID-19 samples. The cDNA or gDNA used as material had been derived from T cells, B-cell-depleted T cells, or PBMCs.

Germline CDR1 is LNHDA and CDR2 is SQIVND (reference sequence). The V and J ends lost 5 bases and 0 bases, in that order; junction bases with no gene match: 3. The CDR3 consists of 16 residues. Under the authors' procedure: From reference gene primer amplification, estimates of nucleated cell counts were derived. Assay used: immunoSEQ multiplex PCR; TCRdb lists only in-frame clones, some missing. V, J and clone size reflect that table, while D and trimming were determined from the DNA. Counted here are fewer than 250,000 clones, around four fifths occurring once; the ten biggest clones make up approximately 6.3%.

The chain recombines TRBV19 with TRBJ2-5; 13 bases fit TRBD2. The specimen sequenced was peripheral blood. The clonotype originates from a woman aged 60-75 years with active or convalescent COVID-19. The DNA for the CDR3 is TGTGCCAGTAGTGTACTAGCGGGGGGGTACCAAGAGACCCAGTACTTC. Protein sequence: CASSVLAGGYQETQYF. Together with reference TRBV19 and TRBJ2-5, the CDR3 gives the full variable domain: DGGITQSPKYLFRKEGQNVTLSCEQNLNHDAMYWYRQDPGQGLRLIYYSQIVNDFQKGDIAEGYSVSREKKESFPLTVTSAQKNPTAFYLCASSVLAGGYQETQYFGPGTRLLVL.